This TCR beta chain was recorded in a study of memory CD8 T cells in hepatitis C reinfection. Profiling relied on immunoSEQ multiplex PCR, and the TCRdb table lists in-frame clones only, not all of them. The sample has around 45,000 clones, over 75% seen once. Time point in this sample: peak reinfection, 3 to 8 weeks after reinfection detection. Sorted cells were sequenced directly ex vivo without any in vitro expansion. V was shortened by 1 base and J by 0 bases, with 7 bases between the two germline ends. CDR1 and CDR2 from the germline V gene are SGHVS and FQNEAQ. The CDR3 sequence is 15 residues long.

The rearrangement links TRBV7-8 to TRBJ2-1, with D unresolved. The TCR was taken from a man aged 18-30 years with hepatitis C virus infection. Sequencing was performed on naive CD8+ T cells sorted from blood. The CDR3 region has the DNA TGTGCCAGCAGCTTAGACGGGTCCTCCTACAATGAGCAGTTCTTC. Its protein product is CASSLDGSSYNEQFF.